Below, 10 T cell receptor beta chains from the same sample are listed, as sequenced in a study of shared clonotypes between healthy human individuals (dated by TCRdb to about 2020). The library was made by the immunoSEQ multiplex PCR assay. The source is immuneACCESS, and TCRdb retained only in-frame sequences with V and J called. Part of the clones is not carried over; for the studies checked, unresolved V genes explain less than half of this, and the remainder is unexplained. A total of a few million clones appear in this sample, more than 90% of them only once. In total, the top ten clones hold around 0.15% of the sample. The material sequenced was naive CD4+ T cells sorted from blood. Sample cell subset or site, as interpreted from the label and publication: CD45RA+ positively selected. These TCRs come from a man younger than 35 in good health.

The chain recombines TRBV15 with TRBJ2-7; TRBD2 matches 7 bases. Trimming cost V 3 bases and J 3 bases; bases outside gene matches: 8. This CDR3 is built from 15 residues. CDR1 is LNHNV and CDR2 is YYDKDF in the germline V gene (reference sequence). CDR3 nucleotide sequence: TGTGCCACCAGCAGTGCCGCGGGGGAGAACTACGAGCAGTACTTC. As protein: CATSSAAGENYEQYF.

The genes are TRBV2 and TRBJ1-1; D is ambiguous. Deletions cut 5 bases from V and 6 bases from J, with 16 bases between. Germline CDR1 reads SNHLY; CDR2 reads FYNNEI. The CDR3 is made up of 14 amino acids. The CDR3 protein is CASSLGPAMSEAFF. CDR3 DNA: TGTGCCAGCAGTCTCGGACCTGCCATGTCTGAAGCTTTCTTT.

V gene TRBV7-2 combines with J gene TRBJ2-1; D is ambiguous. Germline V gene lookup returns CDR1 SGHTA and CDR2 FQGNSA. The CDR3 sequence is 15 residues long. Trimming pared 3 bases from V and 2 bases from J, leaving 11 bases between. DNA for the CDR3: TGTGCCAGCAGCTTGCGGAGCAACCCCTACAATGAGCAGTTCTTC. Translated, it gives CASSLRSNPYNEQFF.

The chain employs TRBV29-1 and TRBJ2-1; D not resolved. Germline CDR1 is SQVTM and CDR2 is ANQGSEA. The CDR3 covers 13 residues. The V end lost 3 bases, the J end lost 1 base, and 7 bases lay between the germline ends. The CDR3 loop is CSVDPGSYNEQFF. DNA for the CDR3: TGCAGCGTTGATCCAGGTTCCTACAATGAGCAGTTCTTC.

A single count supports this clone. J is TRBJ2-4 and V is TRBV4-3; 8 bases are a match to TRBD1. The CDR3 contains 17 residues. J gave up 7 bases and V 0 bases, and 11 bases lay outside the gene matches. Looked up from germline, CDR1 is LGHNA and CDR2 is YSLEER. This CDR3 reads CASSQDRGQGAVNIQYF. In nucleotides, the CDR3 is TGCGCCAGCAGCCAAGATCGAGGACAGGGAGCAGTGAACATTCAGTACTTC.

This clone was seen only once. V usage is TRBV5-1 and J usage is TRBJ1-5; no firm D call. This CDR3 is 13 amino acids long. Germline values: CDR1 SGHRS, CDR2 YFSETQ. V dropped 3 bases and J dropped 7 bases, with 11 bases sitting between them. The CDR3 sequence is CASSSEEGQPQHF. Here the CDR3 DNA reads TGCGCCAGCAGCTCGGAGGAAGGGCAGCCCCAGCATTTT.

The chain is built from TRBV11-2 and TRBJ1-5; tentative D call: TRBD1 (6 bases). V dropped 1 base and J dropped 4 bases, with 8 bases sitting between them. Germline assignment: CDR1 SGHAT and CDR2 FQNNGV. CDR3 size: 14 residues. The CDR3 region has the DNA TGTGCCAGCAGCTTAGGGACAGCTAATCAGCCCCAGCATTTT. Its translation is CASSLGTANQPQHF.

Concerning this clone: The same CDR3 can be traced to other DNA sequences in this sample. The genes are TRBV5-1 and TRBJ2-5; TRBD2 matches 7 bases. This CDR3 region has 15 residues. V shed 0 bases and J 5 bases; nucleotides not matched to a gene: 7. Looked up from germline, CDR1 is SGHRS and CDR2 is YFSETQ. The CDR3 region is CASSLGAGVGETQYF. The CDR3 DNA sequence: TGCGCCAGCAGCTTGGGTGCGGGAGTCGGGGAGACCCAGTACTTC.

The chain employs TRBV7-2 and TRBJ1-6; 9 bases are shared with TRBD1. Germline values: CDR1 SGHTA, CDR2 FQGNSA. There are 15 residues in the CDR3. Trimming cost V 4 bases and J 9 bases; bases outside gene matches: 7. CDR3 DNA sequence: TGTGCCAGCAGCTCCAACAGGGGGCTAGGTTCACCCCTCCACTTT. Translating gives CASSSNRGLGSPLHF.

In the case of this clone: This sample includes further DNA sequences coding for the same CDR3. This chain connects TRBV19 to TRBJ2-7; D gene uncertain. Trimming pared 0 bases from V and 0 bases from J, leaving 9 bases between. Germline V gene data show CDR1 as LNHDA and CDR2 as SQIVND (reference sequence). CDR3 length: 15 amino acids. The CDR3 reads CASSIEAGFSYEQYF. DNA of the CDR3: TGTGCCAGTAGTATAGAGGCAGGATTCTCCTACGAGCAGTACTTC.